This T cell receptor beta chain was recovered during a study of shared clonotypes between healthy human individuals (dated by TCRdb to about 2020). Background on the whole study: A few men and a couple of women, aged 18 to 49 years, made up the cohort. The study deeply sequenced blood TCR repertoires of roughly five healthy adults to estimate repertoire size and the extent of clonotype sharing between individuals. To increase sequencing depth and limit assay-specific biases, different laboratories used diverse techniques to prepare libraries and sequence TCR repertoires. Leukapheresis yielded between about 0.9 and 8.9 billion PBMCs per donor. Study-level results and caveats: Sampling was restricted to blood, and TCR repertoires in tissue are likely to differ from TCR repertoires in blood. Pairwise subsampling indicated that sequencing depth was expected to affect the degree of clonotype sharing among donors. Because the study included a small number of donors, the genetic and exposure-history diversity represented was limited.

This clone appeared once. Its target antigen remains unknown. Per-base qualities were not stored, and no clone one base away is much larger. Trimming accounts for 3 bases at V and 4 bases at J, while the number of junction bases matched to no gene is 4. The germline V gene provides CDR1 MGHDK and CDR2 SYGVNS. The cysteine opens and the phenylalanine closes a CDR3 of 14 amino acids. Only the CDR3 region is kept as DNA, spanning 42 bases read in frame from base 1. Healthy HIV-negative adults with no recently reported acute infections or vaccinations were included as donors. All donors were Caucasian adults living in Nashville, Tennessee, USA. In the unsorted samples, some 100 million PBMCs were counted, and genomic DNA was extracted using the QIAamp DNA Blood Mini kit. Blood was collected by leukapheresis, and PBMCs were isolated by Ficoll-Histopaque density gradient centrifugation and then cryopreserved in liquid nitrogen vapor phase.

TCR CDR3 regions were amplified from genomic DNA by multiplex PCR using the deep immunoSEQ assay. Genomic DNA extracted from each cell subset was distributed evenly over all wells of several immunoSEQ 96-well plates, and each plate served as one replicate. For unsorted PBMC, about 0.3 ug genomic DNA, equal to roughly 33,000 T cell genomes, was loaded into each replicate PCR. Ten immunoSEQ deep assay plates were used to sequence the unsorted PBMC genomic DNA. The purified libraries were quantified using a Qubit 3.0 fluorometer, sized with a Bioanalyzer 2100, and then quantified again using the KAPA Library Quantification kit. A separate single-read 150-cycle Illumina NextSeq 550 flow cell was used to sequence each immunoSEQ 96-well plate. The study's own analysis went as follows. Because the immunoSEQ output included only junctional sequences and no quality scores, the filtering could not be the same as the filtering used for full-length reads. Sequences were annotated with PyIR, a Python wrapper for IgBLAST v1.9, using IMGT germline references to assign V/J genes and CDR3. Any read was removed if the V/J assignment was weak (E-value above 1e-6), the CDR3 was missing, or the read contained stop codons, out-of-frame junctions, or ambiguous translated residues. V3J clonotypes were defined as sequences sharing an identical inferred V gene, J gene, and CDR3 amino acid sequence. The percentage overlap between two repertoires was calculated by dividing the number of shared unique clonotypes by the size of the smaller repertoire. Richness of each repertoire was evaluated using RTK rarefaction, the Chao1 estimator, and Recon v2.1 estimates of unobserved clonotypes. This is the immuneACCESS table as TCRdb keeps it, with only in-frame sequences that have V and J called. A part of the clones is gone; compared with another copy, unresolved V genes explain less than half, and the rest is unexplained. The DNA was the basis for D and trimming; V, J and clone size are from that table. For this sample the table gives about 470,000 clones, of which around 75% were detected only once. Together, the top ten hold around 13% of the sample.

What was sequenced was PBMCs. The clonotype comes from a woman in her thirties or forties in good health. Some clones in this sample may be carry-over from other donors' samples. In this chain, TRBV25-1 is recombined with TRBJ2-5, with TRBD1 matching 8 junction bases. The CDR3 region has the sequence CASSEGQEVETQYF. The DNA sequence reads TGTGCCAGCAGTGAGGGACAGGAGGTAGAGACCCAGTACTTC.